This T cell receptor (beta chain) was recovered during a study of STAT5B mutations in CD4+ large granular lymphocyte leukemia. The CDR3 runs to 16 residues. The germline gives CDR1 KGHSH, CDR2 LQKENI. V gave up 6 bases and J gave up 2 bases, with 18 bases separating them. Some clones are missing from TCRdb's copy, which holds only in-frame ones; the method was immunoSEQ multiplex PCR. The sample includes about 46,000 clones, 65% to 85% of them seen just once. This chain connects TRBV18 to TRBJ2-3, with D possibly TRBD1 on 6 matching bases. The sequenced sample consisted of CD4+ T cells from blood buffy coats. This receptor was taken from a human donor in good health. The CDR3: CASSPLGGGDTDTQYF. The CDR3 bases are TGTGCCAGCTCCCCGTTAGGGGGTGGAGACACAGATACGCAGTATTTT. Full variable domain (outside the CDR3, taken from reference TRBV18 and TRBJ2-3): NAGVMQNPRHLVRRRGQEARLRCSPMKGHSHVYWYRQLPEEGLKFMVYLQKENIIDESGMPKERFSAEFPKEGPSILRIQQVVRGDSAAYFCASSPLGGGDTDTQYFGPGTRLTVL.